This TCR beta chain came from a study of blood T cell repertoires in COVID-19 (dated by TCRdb to about 2020). As for the study more broadly: Collaborator samples came from the United States, Italy and Spain and covered acute and convalescent phases of COVID-19. A freely available public database, intended as a resource for researchers studying the immune response to SARS-CoV-2, is where the repertoires were released. The prospective study material was composed of cDNA or gDNA derived from T cells, B-cell-depleted T cells, or PBMCs. Samples were obtained from the ongoing ImmuneRACE study (first 160 participants) and from approximately 1,200 subjects provided by 6 global collaborators. Deeply sampled blood TCRbeta repertoires from subjects exposed to, actively infected with, or recovered from COVID-19 were included in the dataset. Where available, HLA class I and class II types were obtained from metadata supplied by the sample provider rather than from assay-based typing. The sample metadata nearly always contained a de-identified subject ID, COVID-19 status, age in years and sex. Results the study describes overall, beyond this receptor: Clinical and demographic metadata were provided uncurated, with the amount varying by source and participant.

Inclusive of the bounding cysteine and phenylalanine, the CDR3 is 12 residues long. Solely the CDR3 DNA is kept, with 36 bases framed from the first base. Taken from the germline V gene, the CDR1 and CDR2 loops are KGHSH and LQKENI. V was cut back by 3 bases and J by 11 bases, leaving a gap of 14 bases between them. Points on this clone: It has no known antigen specificity. No clone much larger than this one lies a single base away; base qualities are absent.

The collaborating institutions used their own protocols to collect whole blood in K2EDTA tubes. For TCRbeta analysis, collaborators shipped samples in one of three forms: frozen whole blood, isolated PBMCs, or DNA extracted from either of those sample types. The immunoSEQ Assay, a bias-controlled multiplex PCR, was used to amplify TCRbeta CDR3 regions from genomic DNA. The original methods were these. The number of nucleated cells in each sample was estimated from the amplification of reference gene primers within the assay. To quantify the absolute abundance of each unique TCRbeta CDR3 rearrangement, sequence reads were collapsed and filtered. Productive Simpson clonality was computed per sample as the square root of Simpson's diversity index over productive rearrangements. TCRdb holds this immuneACCESS table with in-frame rearrangements only. Some clones are missing; in checked studies, unresolved V genes explain under half, and the rest has no known cause. V, J and clone size are those of that table, while D and trimming were read from the DNA. A total of more than 85,000 clones appear in this sample, 80% to 95% of them only once. Jointly, the top ten make up around 5.4% of the sample.

The sample comprised peripheral blood. This TCR came from a man in his sixties or seventies with acute or convalescent COVID-19. The V and J genes are TRBV18 and TRBJ2-7; the D gene is perhaps TRBD1, on 6 matching bases. The DNA sequence reads TGTGCCAGCTCACCGTCTGAGGGGGAAAAGTACTTC. Its protein reads: CASSPSEGEKYF.